This is a list of T cell receptor beta chains from one sample in a study of shared clonotypes between healthy human individuals. Sequenced by immunoSEQ multiplex PCR; TCRdb stores in-frame clones only, minus some. There are some 790,000 clones in the sample; roughly two thirds occur only once, and roughly 1.8% lies in the top ten. What was sequenced was memory CD4+ T cells sorted from blood. The receptors stem from a woman aged 25 to 45 in good health. Both conserved end residues are part of each CDR3. The D gene is left open where the match is weak. Clone size, where shown, is once, few, many, or a class for clones that have expanded.

size,D,length,V,J,DNA,CDR3
many,TRBD2,16,TRBV19,TRBJ2-3,TGTGCCAGTAGTACCCTCAGCGGGAGTGCTATAGATACGCAGTATTTT,CASSTLSGSAIDTQYF
NA,TRBD1,14,TRBV18,TRBJ1-3,TGTGCCAGCTCACCAGGACAGGATGCGGACACCATATATTTT,CASSPGQDADTIYF
NA,NA,15,TRBV11-2,TRBJ1-1,TGTGCCAGCAGCCGAAAGCGGACGGGAAACACTGAAGCTTTCTTT,CASSRKRTGNTEAFF
few,NA,18,TRBV11-3,TRBJ2-1,TGTGCCAGCAGCGCTGTTTCCGCGGCAGGGAGCTCCTACAATGAGCAGTTCTTC,CASSAVSAAGSSYNEQFF
few,NA,15,TRBV19,TRBJ2-2,TGTGCCAGTAGTCCTACGGGGGGCAGGGCCGGGGAGCTGTTTTTT,CASSPTGGRAGELFF
NA,NA,13,TRBV30,TRBJ1-2,TGTGCCTGGACTGTAAGACCTAACTATGGCTACACCTTC,CAWTVRPNYGYTF
NA,TRBD2,15,TRBV7-3,TRBJ2-5,TGTGCCAGCAGCTTATTCCTAGCGGGACTGGAGACCCAGTACTTC,CASSLFLAGLETQYF
NA,TRBD2,16,TRBV18,TRBJ2-1,TGTGCCAGCTCACAATCGGGACTAGCGGCGAGGGATGAGCAGTTCTTC,CASSQSGLAARDEQFF
NA,TRBD2,15,TRBV7-3,TRBJ2-1,TGTGCCAGCAGCCCCGGACTAGCGGGGTACAATGAGCAGTTCTTC,CASSPGLAGYNEQFF
once,TRBD2,16,TRBV7-2,TRBJ2-3,TGTGCCAGCAGCTTCGTAGCGGGAGGGCAGGGAGATACGCAGTATTTT,CASSFVAGGQGDTQYF